The 17 T cell receptor beta chains given below trace back to one sample, sequenced in a study of shared clonotypes between healthy human individuals. In the naive CD8 group, cells lacked CD45RO and were positively selected for CCR7, so terminally differentiated effector memory CD45RA+ cells were left out. Some clones are missing from TCRdb's copy, which holds only in-frame ones; the method was immunoSEQ multiplex PCR. In the table there are around 620,000 clones, 95% of which are singletons. Specimen: naive CD8+ T cells sorted from blood. The receptors stem from a woman aged 25 to 39 in good health.

This sequence joins TRBV15 and TRBJ2-3, with TRBD2 as a possible D gene (7 bases). The germline CDR1 and CDR2 sequences are LNHNV and YYDKDF (reference sequence). V shed 6 bases and J shed 6 bases, with 25 bases lying between them. CDR3 size: 17 residues. CDR3 DNA: TGTGCCACCAGGGTGGGGGCTAGCGGTATTGGTGCGGATACGCAGTATTTT. Protein sequence: CATRVGASGIGADTQYF.

V usage is TRBV28 and J usage is TRBJ1-4, with D possibly TRBD1 on 5 matching bases. Trimming cost V 1 base and J 8 bases, with 14 bases left between them. CDR3 length: 15 residues. CDR1 and CDR2 from the germline V gene are MDHEN and SYDVKM. CDR3: CASSLLFRVGEKLFF. The CDR3 bases are TGTGCCAGCAGTTTATTGTTCAGGGTAGGCGAAAAACTGTTTTTT. Full variable domain (outside the CDR3, taken from reference TRBV28 and TRBJ1-4): DVKVTQSSRYLVKRTGEKVFLECVQDMDHENMFWYRQDPGLGLRLIYFSYDVKMKEKGDIPEGYSVSREKKERFSLILESASTNQTSMYLCASSLLFRVGEKLFFGSGTQLSVL.

This sequence joins TRBV7-6 and TRBJ2-1; D unclear. V lost 6 bases and J lost 7, with 10 bases in between. Germline lookup yields CDR1 SGHVS and CDR2 FNYEAQ. The CDR3 has 12 amino acids. The CDR3 bases are TGTGCCAGCAGTCCTACCAATAATGAGCAGTTCTTC. This codes for CASSPTNNEQFF.

CDR3 sequence (DNA): TGTGCCAGCAGCTTCGACAGAAATCCCATTATGGGGGAGCAGTACTTC. Encoded protein: CASSFDRNPIMGEQYF. The chain has TRBV5-6 and TRBJ2-7; D possibly corresponds to TRBD1 (5 bases). This CDR3 contains 16 residues. V was clipped by 2 bases and J by 7 bases, with 22 bases between them. CDR1 and CDR2 from the germline V gene are SGHDT and YYEEEE.

V gene TRBV7-8 combines with J gene TRBJ2-7, with 11 nucleotides matching TRBD2. Germline trimming cut 5 bases from V and 3 bases from J; bases unmatched to any gene: 12. The germline CDR1 and CDR2 sequences are SGHVS and FQNEAQ. This CDR3 has 17 amino acids. The CDR3 is CASSPPRLAGPLYEQYF. The CDR3 DNA is TGTGCCAGCAGCCCGCCCCGACTAGCGGGACCTCTCTACGAGCAGTACTTC.

V and J are TRBV2 and TRBJ2-7; a weak D match, TRBD1 (5 bases). CDR3 length: 12 amino acids. Trimming shortened V by 6 bases and J by 7 bases, and 13 bases separated the two germline ends. The germline CDR1 and CDR2 sequences are SNHLY and FYNNEI. CDR3 coding DNA: TGTGCCAGCAGCGTCAGGGTCTGGGAGCAGTACTTC. This gives the protein CASSVRVWEQYF.

The chain links TRBV7-8 to TRBJ2-6, with no clear D. This CDR3 has 15 residues. Germline V lookup: CDR1 SGHVS, CDR2 FQNEAQ. Trimming removed 5 bases at V and 0 bases at J, with 8 bases between. The CDR3 coding sequence is TGTGCCAGCAGCCTTTACGGCTCTGGGGCCAACGTCCTGACTTTC. This gives the protein CASSLYGSGANVLTF.

The chain has TRBV7-8 and TRBJ2-1, with D hard to call. V lost 4 bases, J lost 5 bases, and 18 bases lay in between. CDR1 and CDR2 from the germline V gene are SGHVS and FQNEAQ. The CDR3 consists of 16 residues. DNA for the CDR3: TGTGCCAGCAGCTCGCCCGCTGGCGGTTTAAACAATGAGCAGTTCTTC. Protein product: CASSSPAGGLNNEQFF.

This chain joins TRBV14 and TRBJ1-2; no clear D. V lost 1 base and J lost 4, with 10 bases in between. CDR3 size: 14 residues. From germline, CDR1 is SGHDN and CDR2 FVKESK. Here the CDR3 reads CASSQVGEVYGYTF. CDR3 nucleotide sequence: TGTGCCAGCAGCCAAGTTGGCGAGGTCTATGGCTACACCTTC.

This sequence joins TRBV19 and TRBJ2-7; D gene uncertain. The CDR3 is 17 residues long. Trimming took off 3 bases at V and 6 bases at J, with 24 bases between the two ends. Germline V gene data show CDR1 as LNHDA and CDR2 as SQIVND (reference sequence). This CDR3 reads CASSIMSRASVDVEQYF. CDR3 DNA sequence: TGTGCCAGTAGTATCATGAGCAGAGCGAGCGTCGACGTCGAGCAGTACTTC.

In this sample, this clone turned up once. V usage is TRBV5-1 and J usage is TRBJ1-1; weak D call: TRBD1 (5 bases). This CDR3 is built from 11 residues. V was shortened by 4 bases and J by 6 bases, with 7 bases between the two germline ends. From germline, CDR1 is SGHRS and CDR2 YFSETQ. The DNA for the CDR3 is TGCGCCAGCAGCAGGGGCCCTGAAGCTTTCTTT. Translating gives CASSRGPEAFF.

The genes are TRBV4-1 and TRBJ2-1, with TRBD2 as a possible D gene (5 bases). Germline assignment: CDR1 MGHRA and CDR2 YSYEKL. The V and J ends lost 0 bases and 6 bases respectively, with 9 bases between them. This CDR3 has 14 amino acids. CDR3 sequence (DNA): TGCGCCAGCAGCCAAGATCCCAGCGGCAATGAGCAGTTCTTC. Translated: CASSQDPSGNEQFF.

The gene calls are TRBV28 and TRBJ1-1; a possible D gene is TRBD1 (5 bases). Germline values: CDR1 MDHEN, CDR2 SYDVKM. V lost 5 bases, J lost 8 bases, and 12 bases lay in between. The length of the CDR3 is 12 residues. This CDR3 is CASSPPGGEAFF. DNA of the CDR3: TGTGCCAGCAGTCCTCCCGGGGGGGAAGCTTTCTTT. Full variable domain (outside the CDR3, taken from reference TRBV28 and TRBJ1-1): DVKVTQSSRYLVKRTGEKVFLECVQDMDHENMFWYRQDPGLGLRLIYFSYDVKMKEKGDIPEGYSVSREKKERFSLILESASTNQTSMYLCASSPPGGEAFFGQGTRLTVV.

The V and J genes are TRBV7-9 and TRBJ2-1, with 9 bases that match TRBD2. CDR3 size: 15 residues. The germline gives CDR1 SEHNR, CDR2 FQNEAQ (reference sequence). V lost 5 bases to trimming and J lost 5 bases; unmatched junction nucleotides: 7. CDR3 loop: CASSPSGIGNNEQFF. The CDR3 DNA sequence: TGTGCCAGCAGCCCTAGCGGGATAGGGAACAATGAGCAGTTCTTC.

The V gene is TRBV5-3, the J gene TRBJ1-5, with TRBD1 identical over 11 bases. TRBV5-3 is annotated as an ORF whose role is uncertain. The CDR3 consists of 15 residues. V dropped 6 bases and J dropped 6; count of bases not matched to a gene: 8. CDR3 coding DNA: TGTGCCAGAAACTACGGACAGGGGGCGGGTCAGCCCCAGCATTTT. This translates into CARNYGQGAGQPQHF.

The chain uses TRBV23-1 and TRBJ2-5; TRBD1 might be the D (6 bases). TRBV23-1 is placed among ORFs of uncertain function. Between the trimmed V and J ends, which lost 0 bases and 1 base, there was a span of 18 bases. This CDR3 comprises 18 residues. The CDR3 region has the DNA TGCGCCAGCAGTCAATCTAGAGTCAGGACAGATTTCCAAGAGACCCAGTACTTC. The encoded protein is CASSQSRVRTDFQETQYF.

This chain uses TRBV2 with TRBJ2-5, with 15 bases matching TRBD2. The CDR3 runs to 15 residues. Germline V gene lookup returns CDR1 SNHLY and CDR2 FYNNEI. Germline trimming cut 6 bases from V and 4 bases from J; bases unmatched to any gene: 3. DNA for the CDR3: TGTGCCAGCAGCCCGGGACTAGCGGGAGGAGAGACCCAGTACTTC. Amino acid sequence: CASSPGLAGGETQYF.